This T cell receptor beta chain was retrieved from a study of T cells in Graves' hyperthyroidism and ophthalmopathy. This clonotype was seen ten or more times. Its target is unknown. Template material for amplifying TCR beta CDR3 regions consisted of RNA transcripts. HTBI primers were employed in a first-round RT-PCR of the TCR CDR3. TCRdb passed the multiplex PCR reads through MiXCR, listing each CDR3 protein once. The profile shows around 450,000 distinct CDR3 sequences, approximately 15% of them singletons. The hyperthyroidism was newly diagnosed and had lasted under 2 months; the patients were aged 18 to 65. CDR3 length: 14 amino acids. Between the trimmed V and J ends, which lost 0 bases and 5 bases, there was a span of 13 bases. CDR1 GTSNPN and CDR2 SVGIG come from the germline V gene (reference sequence). General study findings and limits: Progression to ophthalmopathy was predicted a median of approximately 6.4 months early. Most thyroid-expanded clonotypes above 0.001 were also found in blood.

V gene TRBV30 combines with J gene TRBJ1-1; TRBD1 is a possible D gene (6 bases). Material for sequencing was blood. The source of this sequence is a woman in her late teens or twenties with Graves' hyperthyroidism. The CDR3 here is CAWSVRGARTEAFF. Here the CDR3 DNA reads TGTGCCTGGAGTGTCCGGGGGGCGCGGACTGAAGCTTTCTTT.